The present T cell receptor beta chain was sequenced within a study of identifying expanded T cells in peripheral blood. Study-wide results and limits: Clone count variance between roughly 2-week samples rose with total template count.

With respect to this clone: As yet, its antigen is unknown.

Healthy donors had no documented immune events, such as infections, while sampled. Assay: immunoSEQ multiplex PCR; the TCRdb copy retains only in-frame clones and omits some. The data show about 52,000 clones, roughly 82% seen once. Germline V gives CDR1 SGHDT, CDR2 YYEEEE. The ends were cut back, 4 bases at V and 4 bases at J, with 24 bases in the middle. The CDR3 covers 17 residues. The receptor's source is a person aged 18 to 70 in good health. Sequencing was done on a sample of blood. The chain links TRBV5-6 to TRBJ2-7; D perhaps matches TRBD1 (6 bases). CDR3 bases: TGTGCCAGCAGCAGATACCGGGACACTTTATCAGGGTACGAGCAGTACTTC. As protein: CASSRYRDTLSGYEQYF.